This TCR beta chain is from a study of blood T cell repertoires in COVID-19 (dated by TCRdb to about 2020). Study-wide context: Collaborator samples came from the United States, Italy and Spain and covered acute and convalescent phases of COVID-19. The material from the prospective study consisted of cDNA or gDNA derived from T cells, B-cell-depleted T cells, or PBMCs. Samples were obtained from the ongoing ImmuneRACE study (first 160 participants) and from 1,000 to 1,500 subjects provided by 6 global collaborators. The dataset comprised deeply sampled blood TCRbeta repertoires from subjects exposed to, actively infected with, or recovered from COVID-19. Where available, HLA class I and class II types were obtained from metadata supplied by the sample provider rather than from assay-based typing. The repertoires were made available in a free public database intended to serve as a resource for research on the immune response to SARS-CoV-2. The sample metadata nearly always contained a de-identified subject ID, COVID-19 status, age in years and sex. Results the study describes overall, beyond this receptor: The quantity of clinical and demographic metadata differed by source and by participant and was supplied without curation.

As for this clone: Its specific antigen is unknown. No base quality values were provided; no much bigger clone lies one nucleotide off.

The immunoSEQ Assay, a bias-controlled multiplex PCR, was used to amplify TCRbeta CDR3 regions from genomic DNA. Turning to the authors' computational methods: Nucleated cell counts per sample were estimated from amplification of reference gene primers within the assay. To quantify the absolute abundance of each unique TCRbeta CDR3 rearrangement, sequence reads were collapsed and filtered. For each sample, productive Simpson clonality was calculated as the square root of Simpson's diversity index across productive rearrangements. The clones in this table, taken by TCRdb from immuneACCESS, are in-frame only. Not every clone is retained; where verified, under half of the shortfall comes from an unresolved V gene, and the cause of the rest is unknown. V, J and clone size reflect that table, while D and trimming were determined from the DNA. Across this sample there are roughly 150,000 clones, with 80% to 90% seen only once. Clones ranked in the top ten supply 3% of the sample.

Each collaborating institution followed its own protocols to collect whole blood in K2EDTA tubes. Collaborator samples were shipped for TCRbeta analysis as frozen whole blood, isolated PBMCs, or DNA extracted from either sample type. The CDR3 spans 13 residues, from the cysteine through the phenylalanine. CDR3 DNA only is kept here, 39 bases in frame from base 1. V and J are trimmed by 10 bases and 8 bases, and the gene matches miss 11 bases of the junction. Reading the germline V gene gives CDR1 MDHEN and CDR2 SYDVKM. The source of this sequence is a woman in her sixties or seventies with active COVID-19. This receptor chain uses TRBV28 and TRBJ1-2; TRBD1 aligns with 9 central bases. The sample comprised peripheral blood. The nucleotide sequence reads TGTGCCATAGGAATTGGACAGGGGTGGGGCTACACCTTC. It translates to CAIGIGQGWGYTF.